The 22 T cell receptor beta chains below come from one sample, sequenced in a study of Ad26.COV2.S vaccination and SARS-CoV-2 variants. The treatment: around 19 received Ad26.COV2.S at low or high dose, single or two shots; about 5 received placebo; per-sample allocation not given. Sample collection was performed on day 63 after the first vaccine or placebo injection. The repertoire was sequenced with immunoSEQ multiplex PCR; TCRdb's copy has only in-frame clones and lacks some. The sample yields fewer than 900,000 clones, about 90% seen once. The input for sequencing was peripheral blood, taken in a trial of Ad26.COV2.S vaccine versus placebo. Receptor source: a person between 18 and 60 years old who received the Ad26.COV2.S COVID-19 vaccine or a placebo.

The V and J genes are TRBV29-1 and TRBJ2-1, with TRBD2 matching 10 bases. V shed 4 bases and J 0 bases; nucleotides not matched to a gene: 6. CDR1 is SQVTM, CDR2 ANQGSEA, per germline. This CDR3 spans 16 amino acids. The CDR3 coding sequence is TGCAGCGTTGTAGCGGGAGGAATCCCCTCCTACAATGAGCAGTTCTTC. It specifies CSVVAGGIPSYNEQFF.

The chain has TRBV5-4 and TRBJ2-5, with 9 bases lining up with TRBD2. The CDR3 is made up of 14 amino acids. Germline assignment: CDR1 SGHNT and CDR2 YYREEE (reference sequence). J gave up 5 bases and V 6 bases, and 8 bases lay outside the gene matches. CDR3 protein: CASTRGGARETQYF. For the CDR3, the DNA is TGTGCCAGCACCCGCGGGGGGGCAAGGGAGACCCAGTACTTC.

The chain links TRBV5-1 to TRBJ2-1; the match to TRBD2 covers 9 bases. Germline V gives CDR1 SGHRS, CDR2 YFSETQ. This CDR3 is built from 16 residues. The V gene end was trimmed by 4 bases and the J gene end by 8 bases; junction bases not matched to a gene: 13. CDR3 sequence reads: CASSQGVASGKDEQFF. CDR3 nucleotide sequence: TGCGCCAGCAGCCAGGGGGTGGCTAGCGGGAAGGATGAGCAGTTCTTC.

This rearrangement joins TRBV3-1 (or the pseudogene TRBV3-2) to TRBJ2-1; 11 positions agree with TRBD2. The CDR3 is 16 residues long. The trim removed 3 bases at V and 6 bases at J, leaving 7 bases unmatched. In germline, CDR1 is LGHDT, CDR2 YNNKEL (reference sequence). For the CDR3, the DNA is TGTGCCAGCAGCCAGCCAATAGCGGGAGGGAGCAATGAGCAGTTCTTC. Amino acid sequence: CASSQPIAGGSNEQFF.

V is TRBV15 and J is TRBJ1-6, with D uncertain. Germline CDR1 LNHNV, CDR2 YYDKDF (reference sequence). Trimming cost V 6 bases and J 9 bases, with 12 bases left between them. The CDR3 covers 13 residues. CDR3 loop: CATSEERSSPLHF. DNA of the CDR3: TGTGCCACCAGTGAGGAAAGGAGTTCACCCCTCCACTTT. Full variable domain (missing parts from reference TRBV15 and TRBJ1-6): DAMVIQNPRYQVTQFGKPVTLSCSQTLNHNVMYWYQQKSSQAPKLLFHYYDKDFNNEADTPDNFQSRRPNTSFCFLDIRSPGLGDTAMYLCATSEERSSPLHFGNGTRLTVT.

This chain uses TRBV11-2 with TRBJ2-7, with D possibly matching TRBD1 (5 bases). CDR1 is SGHAT and CDR2 is FQNNGV in the germline V gene. The V and J ends lost 4 bases and 6 bases respectively, with 16 bases between them. The CDR3 contains 14 residues. Here the CDR3 reads CASSSDPQGTEQYF. The DNA for the CDR3 is TGTGCCAGCAGCTCCGATCCCCAGGGCACCGAGCAGTACTTC.

This rearrangement joins TRBV2 to TRBJ2-6; D gene ambiguous. Germline V CDR1 and CDR2: SNHLY, FYNNEI. Trimming cost V 7 bases and J 2 bases, with 12 bases left between them. The CDR3 extends over 15 amino acids. The CDR3 sequence is CASKISLPGANVLTF. In DNA, the CDR3 is TGTGCCAGCAAAATTTCCCTTCCTGGGGCCAACGTCCTGACTTTC.

V and J are TRBV2 and TRBJ2-1, with TRBD2 identical over 7 bases. The germline V gene encodes CDR1 SNHLY and CDR2 FYNNEI. This CDR3 contains 14 residues. J gave up 4 bases and V 5 bases, and 5 bases lay outside the gene matches. Here the CDR3 DNA reads TGTGCCAGCAGTCGCAGCGGGGAGTACAATGAGCAGTTCTTC. Amino acid sequence: CASSRSGEYNEQFF.

This chain's CDR3 is CASSGGQGQGLGELFF. CDR3 in DNA: TGCGCCAGCAGTGGGGGCCAGGGACAGGGGCTCGGGGAGCTGTTTTTT. The V gene is TRBV10-2, the J gene TRBJ2-2; 10 positions agree with TRBD1. J lost 7 bases, V lost 4 bases, and 9 bases had no gene match. CDR1 and CDR2 (germline): WSHSY, SAAADI. The CDR3 length is 16 residues.

This chain links TRBV18 with TRBJ1-1; D is unresolved. The length of the CDR3 is 14 residues. Germline lookup yields CDR1 KGHSH and CDR2 LQKENI. The V end lost 0 bases, the J end lost 4 bases, and 9 bases lay between the germline ends. The CDR3, as DNA: TGTGCCAGCTCACCACCTCCGGGGTCCACTGAAGCTTTCTTT. Encoded protein: CASSPPPGSTEAFF.

The V call is TRBV3-1 (or the pseudogene TRBV3-2), the J call TRBJ1-1; a weak D match, TRBD1 (6 bases). Germline values: CDR1 LGHDT, CDR2 YNNKEL (reference sequence). V was clipped by 4 bases and J by 6 bases, with 15 bases between them. CDR3 length: 14 amino acids. Written as DNA, the CDR3 is TGTGCCAGCAGCCCGCACAGGGAAGGGCCTGAAGCTTTCTTT. Protein: CASSPHREGPEAFF.

This sequence joins TRBV18 and TRBJ1-1, with D hard to call. The CDR3 length is 14 residues. Germline V gene sequence: CDR1 KGHSH, CDR2 LQKENI. The germline V and J ends were trimmed by 2 bases and 0 bases, with 7 bases remaining between them. This CDR3 reads CASSPGEVNTEAFF. CDR3 coding DNA: TGTGCCAGCTCACCAGGGGAGGTGAACACTGAAGCTTTCTTT. Complete variable domain (other parts from reference TRBV18 and TRBJ1-1): NAGVMQNPRHLVRRRGQEARLRCSPMKGHSHVYWYRQLPEEGLKFMVYLQKENIIDESGMPKERFSAEFPKEGPSILRIQQVVRGDSAAYFCASSPGEVNTEAFFGQGTRLTVV.

V and J are TRBV15 and TRBJ2-7, with 7 positions matching TRBD2. Per germline, CDR1 LNHNV and CDR2 YYDKDF (reference sequence). V was pared by 0 bases and J by 5 bases, with 10 bases of the junction left unmatched. The CDR3 is 16 amino acids. The CDR3 DNA reads as TGTGCCACCAGCAGAGAGCGGGCGGGAGTCGGCCACGAGCAGTACTTC. Translated: CATSRERAGVGHEQYF.

The chain employs TRBV6-5 and TRBJ1-1; no reliable D call. The V end lost 5 bases, the J end lost 1 base, and 5 bases lay between the germline ends. This CDR3 comprises 12 residues. Germline V gene sequence: CDR1 MNHEY, CDR2 SVGAGI. CDR3 coding DNA: TGTGCCAGCAGTATCCAGAACACTGAAGCTTTCTTT. This gives the protein CASSIQNTEAFF.

This clone was observed once. The V call is TRBV5-3, the J call TRBJ2-1, with TRBD2 matching over 9 bases. TRBV5-3 qualifies as an ORF whose function is uncertain. The CDR3 runs to 16 residues. V shed 4 bases and J 3 bases; nucleotides not matched to a gene: 8. This CDR3 is CARSPRLADIYNEQFF. DNA for the CDR3: TGTGCCAGAAGCCCCCGACTAGCGGATATCTACAATGAGCAGTTCTTC.

The CDR3 DNA reads as TGTGCCAGCAGTGAAATACCCCCTTCAGGCAATCAGCCCCAGCATTTT. It encodes CASSEIPPSGNQPQHF. The V gene is TRBV2, the J gene TRBJ1-5; D not resolved. The CDR3 spans 16 residues. Trimming shortened V by 2 bases and J by 2 bases, and 13 bases separated the two germline ends. Germline lookup yields CDR1 SNHLY and CDR2 FYNNEI.

The chain couples TRBV21-1 to TRBJ2-3. TRBV21-1 is an annotated pseudogene. This CDR3 comprises 14 residues. In DNA form, the CDR3 reads TGTGCCAGCAGCCGGGTCCAGGACACAGATACGCAGTATTTT. Its translation is CASSRVQDTDTQYF.

This sequence joins TRBV19 and TRBJ2-2, with D perhaps matching TRBD1 or TRBD2 (5 bases each). The CDR3 sequence is 17 residues long. Looked up from germline, CDR1 is LNHDA and CDR2 is SQIVND (reference sequence). The V and J ends lost 3 bases and 1 base respectively, with 15 bases between them. CDR3 region: CASSIGQGRGNTGELFF. CDR3 sequence (DNA): TGTGCCAGTAGTATCGGCCAGGGACGCGGGAACACCGGGGAGCTGTTTTTT. Filled out from reference TRBV19 and TRBJ2-2, the complete variable domain reads DGGITQSPKYLFRKEGQNVTLSCEQNLNHDAMYWYRQDPGQGLRLIYYSQIVNDFQKGDIAEGYSVSREKKESFPLTVTSAQKNPTAFYLCASSIGQGRGNTGELFFGEGSRLTVL.

The V and J genes are TRBV5-6 and TRBJ2-5, with TRBD2 as a possible D gene (6 bases). Trimming shortened V by 2 bases and J by 7 bases, and 18 bases separated the two germline ends. The germline gives CDR1 SGHDT, CDR2 YYEEEE. The CDR3 runs to 15 residues. The CDR3 DNA reads as TGTGCCAGCAGCTTATCAGACCGGGAGCCAGGGACCCAGTACTTC. It codes for CASSLSDREPGTQYF.

The chain has TRBV7-6 and TRBJ1-5; D is unresolved. The CDR3 has 14 amino acids. Germline V gene lookup returns CDR1 SGHVS and CDR2 FNYEAQ. V gave up 1 base and J gave up 4 bases, with 8 bases separating them. CDR3 region: CASSLVEGNQPQHF. As DNA, the CDR3 is TGTGCCAGCAGCTTAGTCGAGGGAAATCAGCCCCAGCATTTT.

This clone was counted between two and nine times. The V and J genes are TRBV15 and TRBJ1-2, with 7 bases fitting TRBD1. The CDR3 consists of 15 residues. The V gene end was trimmed by 5 bases and the J gene end by 7 bases; junction bases not matched to a gene: 13. Germline assignment: CDR1 LNHNV and CDR2 YYDKDF (reference sequence). This chain's CDR3 is CATSPRTGSLGGYTF. The CDR3 nucleotides are TGTGCCACCAGCCCGCGGACAGGTTCCCTCGGTGGCTACACCTTC.

V is TRBV24-1 and J is TRBJ2-7; D may be TRBD1 or TRBD2 (5 bases each). Looked up from germline, CDR1 is KGHDR and CDR2 is SFDVKD. Deletions cut 2 bases from V and 3 bases from J, with 10 bases between. The CDR3 length is 14 residues. The CDR3 sequence is CATSDSGAGYEQYF. CDR3 coding DNA: TGTGCCACCAGTGATTCTGGGGCGGGCTACGAGCAGTACTTC.